Each of the 14 T cell receptor beta chains below was sequenced from the same sample in a study of control samples from healthy donors and cancer patients. Repertoires were generated with immunoSEQ multiplex PCR, while TCRdb's copy carries only in-frame clones and drops some. The repertoire has approximately 99,000 clones, around 80% of them found once; the top ten carry about 5.9%. The specimen was blood. Every receptor here comes from a man between 18 and 35 years old in good health.

This clone has just a few counts. The chain combines TRBV27 with TRBJ1-6; no firm D call. Trimming took 5 bases from V and 5 from J, leaving 19 bases between them. Germline CDR1 and CDR2: MNHEY and SMNVEV (reference sequence). The CDR3 has 17 residues. Here the CDR3 DNA reads TGTGCCAGCAGTATCCGGACCCCCAAATTCGATAATTCACCCCTCCACTTT. Amino acids: CASSIRTPKFDNSPLHF.

The chain has TRBV27 and TRBJ2-5, with D hard to call. The CDR3 spans 14 residues. CDR1 MNHEY and CDR2 SMNVEV come from the germline V gene (reference sequence). Trimming removed 6 bases from V and 5 bases from J, with 16 bases in between. The CDR3 region is CASSPLPGLETQYF. The CDR3 nucleotides read TGTGCCAGCAGCCCTTTGCCCGGGTTGGAGACCCAGTACTTC.

Points on this clone: The germline gene is not matched at one end of the junction; a read error may be the cause. The chain links TRBV7-6 to TRBJ2-5; no clear D. CDR1 and CDR2 from the germline V gene are SGHVS and FNYEAQ. There are 14 residues in the CDR3. CDR3 sequence reads: CASSPQPGSEAQYF. CDR3 nucleotides: TGTGCCAGCAGCCCACAGCCCGGGTCAGAGGCCCAGTACTTC.

The chain employs TRBV7-2 and TRBJ1-4; no clear D gene. Germline V gene data show CDR1 as SGHTA and CDR2 as FQGNSA. Trimming cost V 4 bases and J 4 bases, with 16 bases left between them. The length of the CDR3 is 16 residues. CDR3 amino acids: CASSSPEGQSNEKLFF. The CDR3 coding sequence is TGTGCCAGCAGCTCCCCGGAAGGCCAAAGTAATGAAAAACTGTTTTTT.

The chain employs TRBV6-5 and TRBJ1-2; unclear D gene. The CDR3 length is 13 residues. CDR1 is MNHEY and CDR2 is SVGAGI in the germline V gene. Trimming removed 4 bases from V and 0 bases from J, with 6 bases in between. The CDR3 loop reads CASSLTTNYGYTF. Here the CDR3 DNA reads TGTGCCAGCAGTTTGACGACTAACTATGGCTACACCTTC.

The chain carries TRBV5-1 and TRBJ2-5, with TRBD2 matching 11 bases. Germline trimming cut 0 bases from V and 5 bases from J; bases unmatched to any gene: 9. CDR1 and CDR2 from the germline V gene are SGHRS and YFSETQ. The CDR3 runs 17 residues. CDR3 coding DNA: TGCGCCAGCAGCTTGGGGGGTAGACTAGCGGGGAAGGAGACCCAGTACTTC. Translating it yields CASSLGGRLAGKETQYF. Together with reference TRBV5-1 and TRBJ2-5, the CDR3 gives the full variable domain: KAGVTQTPRYLIKTRGQQVTLSCSPISGHRSVSWYQQTPGQGLQFLFEYFSETQRNKGNFPGRFSGRQFSNSRSEMNVSTLELGDSALYLCASSLGGRLAGKETQYFGPGTRLLVL.

Turning to this clone: This sample includes further DNA sequences coding for the same CDR3. The chain has TRBV14 and TRBJ1-2, with 7 bases lining up with TRBD1. V shed 4 bases, J shed 1 base, and the junction held 6 bases outside the gene matches. The CDR3 contains 15 residues. The germline V gene encodes CDR1 SGHDN and CDR2 FVKESK. This chain's CDR3 is CASSRSTGSNYGYTF. Here the CDR3 DNA reads TGTGCCAGCAGCCGATCGACAGGGAGTAACTATGGCTACACCTTC.

This clone came up a few times. This chain connects TRBV7-8 to TRBJ2-7; possibly TRBD1 or TRBD2 for D (5 bases each). V lost 1 base and J lost 6, with 10 bases in between. The CDR3 loop spans 13 amino acids. The germline V gene has CDR1 SGHVS and CDR2 FQNEAQ. In nucleotides, the CDR3 is TGTGCCAGCAGCTTAGTTACGGGGACCGAGCAGTACGTC. Residues: CASSLVTGTEQYV.

CDR3 sequence reads: CASTLGPNYGYTF. The CDR3, as DNA: TGTGCCAGCACTCTAGGTCCTAACTATGGCTACACCTTC. The chain joins TRBV28 to TRBJ1-2, with D hard to call. Germline values: CDR1 MDHEN, CDR2 SYDVKM. The germline V and J ends were trimmed by 7 bases and 0 bases, with 9 bases remaining between them. The CDR3 totals 13 residues.

This clone came up a few times. The chain uses TRBV2 and TRBJ2-7; no firm D call. This CDR3 has 15 amino acids. With 4 bases removed from V and 1 base from J, the gap between germline ends came to 14 bases. Germline CDR1 is SNHLY and CDR2 is FYNNEI. CDR3 DNA sequence: TGTGCCAGCAGTGTGAGCTGGATTGGTTCCTACGAGCAGTACTTC. This translates into CASSVSWIGSYEQYF.

The J gene is TRBJ2-5, the V gene TRBV4-1; D is unclear. V was shortened by 0 bases and J by 1 base, with 12 bases between the two germline ends. CDR3 length: 16 residues. Germline CDR1 and CDR2: MGHRA and YSYEKL. The CDR3 DNA sequence: TGCGCCAGCAGCCAAGAGTATTGGGGAATCCAAGAGACCCAGTACTTC. Its protein product is CASSQEYWGIQETQYF.

The chain uses TRBV7-9 and TRBJ2-1, with 7 bases fitting TRBD2. The ends lost 1 base at V and 6 bases at J; junction bases unmatched: 0. Germline CDR1 and CDR2: SEHNR and FQNEAQ (reference sequence). The CDR3 sequence is 13 residues long. This CDR3 is CASSLERGNEQFF. CDR3 bases: TGTGCCAGCAGCTTAGAGCGGGGCAATGAGCAGTTCTTC.

V gene TRBV7-6 combines with J gene TRBJ2-7; 8 bases agree with TRBD1. The CDR3 has 12 amino acids. Germline CDR1 and CDR2: SGHVS and FNYEAQ. The trim removed 5 bases at V and 6 bases at J, leaving 3 bases unmatched. The DNA for the CDR3 is TGTGCCAGCAGCCAGACAGGGGCCGAGCAGTACTTC. It translates to CASSQTGAEQYF.

This chain uses TRBV9 with TRBJ1-3; tentatively, D is TRBD1 (5 bases). The germline V gene encodes CDR1 SGDLS and CDR2 YYNGEE. V was trimmed by 0 bases and J by 0 bases, leaving 28 bases between them. The CDR3 has 22 residues. The CDR3 loop reads CASSVGFRSSDTEDFSGNTIYF. In DNA, the CDR3 is TGTGCCAGCAGCGTAGGATTTCGTAGCTCGGACACGGAGGATTTCTCTGGAAACACCATATATTTT.